A single T cell receptor beta chain is shown here with its context. V dropped 1 base and J dropped 5 bases, with 12 bases sitting between them. The germline gives CDR1 SGHKS, CDR2 YYEKEE (reference sequence). This CDR3 is built from 15 residues. Data came from immunoSEQ multiplex PCR; TCRdb stores just in-frame clones and leaves some out. Of about 160,000 clones in the sample, approximately 85% were seen once. The data belong to a study of blood T cell repertoires in COVID-19. Study summary: T cells, B-cell-depleted T cells, or PBMCs supplied cDNA or gDNA.

Seattle-derived patients entered the study during active infection and were followed longitudinally. V and J are TRBV5-5 and TRBJ2-2; D possibly corresponds to TRBD2 (7 bases). The sample comprised peripheral blood. The sequence was obtained from a man older than 75 with COVID-19, enrolled during active disease. DNA of the CDR3: TGTGCCAGCAGCTTGAACAGGGAGGGGACCGGGGAGCTGTTTTTT. Translated, it gives CASSLNREGTGELFF.